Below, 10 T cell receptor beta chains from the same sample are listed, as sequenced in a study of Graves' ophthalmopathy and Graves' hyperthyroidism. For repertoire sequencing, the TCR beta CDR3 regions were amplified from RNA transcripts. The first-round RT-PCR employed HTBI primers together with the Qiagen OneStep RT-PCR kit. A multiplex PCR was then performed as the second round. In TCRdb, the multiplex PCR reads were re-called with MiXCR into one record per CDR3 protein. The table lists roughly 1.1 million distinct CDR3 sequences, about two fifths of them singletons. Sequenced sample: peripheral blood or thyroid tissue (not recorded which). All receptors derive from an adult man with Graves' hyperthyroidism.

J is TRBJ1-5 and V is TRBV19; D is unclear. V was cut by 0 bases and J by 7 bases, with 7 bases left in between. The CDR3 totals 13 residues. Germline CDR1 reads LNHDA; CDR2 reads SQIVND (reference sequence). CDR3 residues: CASSIDRKQPQHF. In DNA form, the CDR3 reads TGTGCCAGTAGTATAGATCGGAAACAGCCCCAGCATTTT.

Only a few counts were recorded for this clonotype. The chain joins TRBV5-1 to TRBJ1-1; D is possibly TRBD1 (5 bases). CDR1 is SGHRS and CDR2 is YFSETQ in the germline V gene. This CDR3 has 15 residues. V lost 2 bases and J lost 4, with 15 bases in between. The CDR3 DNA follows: TGCGCCAGCAGCTTAAGTACAGGATCGGTCACTGAAGCTTTCTTT. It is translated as CASSLSTGSVTEAFF.

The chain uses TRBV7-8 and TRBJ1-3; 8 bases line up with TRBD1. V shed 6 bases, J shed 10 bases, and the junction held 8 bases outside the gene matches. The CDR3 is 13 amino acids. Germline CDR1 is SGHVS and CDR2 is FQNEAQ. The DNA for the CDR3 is TGTGCCAGCAGGGAACGACAGGGGAGTACCATATATTTT. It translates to CASRERQGSTIYF.

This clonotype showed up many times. The CDR3 loop is CASISTGLSPLHF. In nucleotides, the CDR3 is TGCGCCAGCATATCCACGGGGTTATCACCCCTCCACTTT. This chain uses TRBV10-2 with TRBJ1-6; no firm D call. V was clipped by 7 bases and J by 10 bases, with 14 bases between them. The germline V gene encodes CDR1 WSHSY and CDR2 SAAADI. The CDR3 is 13 residues long.

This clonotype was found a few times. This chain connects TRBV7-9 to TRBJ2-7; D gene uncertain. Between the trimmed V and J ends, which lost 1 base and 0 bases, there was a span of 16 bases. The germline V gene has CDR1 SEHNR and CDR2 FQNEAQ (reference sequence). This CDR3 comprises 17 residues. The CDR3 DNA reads TGTGCCAGCAGCTTAGGTGAAGGCCTGATAATCTCCTACGAGCAGTACTTC. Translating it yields CASSLGEGLIISYEQYF.

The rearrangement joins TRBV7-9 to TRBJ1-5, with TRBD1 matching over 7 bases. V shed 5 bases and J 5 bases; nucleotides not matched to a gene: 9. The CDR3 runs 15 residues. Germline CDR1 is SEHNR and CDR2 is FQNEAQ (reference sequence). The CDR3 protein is CASSPNRGGDQPQHF. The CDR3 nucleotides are TGTGCCAGCAGCCCCAACAGGGGTGGTGATCAGCCCCAGCATTTT.

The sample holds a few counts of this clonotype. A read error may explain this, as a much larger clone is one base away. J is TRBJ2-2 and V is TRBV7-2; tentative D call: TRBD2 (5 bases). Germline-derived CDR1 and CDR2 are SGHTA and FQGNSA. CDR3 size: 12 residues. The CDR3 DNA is TGTGCCGGCAGCTCTCAGCGGGGGGAGCTGTTTTTT. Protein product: CAGSSQRGELFF.

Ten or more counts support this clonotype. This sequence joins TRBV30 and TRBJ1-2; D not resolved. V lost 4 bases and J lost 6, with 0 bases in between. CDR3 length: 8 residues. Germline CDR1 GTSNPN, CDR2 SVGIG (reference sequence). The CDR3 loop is CAWNGYTF. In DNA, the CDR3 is TGTGCCTGGAATGGCTACACCTTC. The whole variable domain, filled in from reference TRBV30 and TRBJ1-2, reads SQTIHQWPATLVQPVGSPLSLECTVEGTSNPNLYWYRQAAGRGLQLLFYSVGIGQISSEVPQNLSASRPQDRQFILSSKKLLLSDSGFYLCAWNGYTFGSGTRLTVV.

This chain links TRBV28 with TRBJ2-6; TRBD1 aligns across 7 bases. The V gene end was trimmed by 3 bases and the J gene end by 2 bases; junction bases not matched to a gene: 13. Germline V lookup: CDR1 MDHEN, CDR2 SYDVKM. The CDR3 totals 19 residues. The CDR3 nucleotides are TGTGCCAGCAGTTTTTCGACAGGGAGAAGCCGGGCTGGGGCCAACGTCCTGACTTTC. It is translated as CASSFSTGRSRAGANVLTF.

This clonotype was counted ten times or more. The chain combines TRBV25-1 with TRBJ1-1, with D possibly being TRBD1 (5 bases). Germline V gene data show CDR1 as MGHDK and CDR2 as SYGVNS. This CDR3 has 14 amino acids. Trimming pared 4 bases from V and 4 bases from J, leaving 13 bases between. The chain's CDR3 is CASSVTGGFTEAFF. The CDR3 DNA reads TGTGCCAGCAGTGTTACGGGGGGTTTCACTGAAGCTTTCTTT. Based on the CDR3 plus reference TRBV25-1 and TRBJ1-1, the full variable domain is EADIYQTPRYLVIGTGKKITLECSQTMGHDKMYWYQQDPGMELHLIHYSYGVNSTEKGDLSSESTVSRIRTEHFPLTLESARPSHTSQYLCASSVTGGFTEAFFGQGTRLTVV.